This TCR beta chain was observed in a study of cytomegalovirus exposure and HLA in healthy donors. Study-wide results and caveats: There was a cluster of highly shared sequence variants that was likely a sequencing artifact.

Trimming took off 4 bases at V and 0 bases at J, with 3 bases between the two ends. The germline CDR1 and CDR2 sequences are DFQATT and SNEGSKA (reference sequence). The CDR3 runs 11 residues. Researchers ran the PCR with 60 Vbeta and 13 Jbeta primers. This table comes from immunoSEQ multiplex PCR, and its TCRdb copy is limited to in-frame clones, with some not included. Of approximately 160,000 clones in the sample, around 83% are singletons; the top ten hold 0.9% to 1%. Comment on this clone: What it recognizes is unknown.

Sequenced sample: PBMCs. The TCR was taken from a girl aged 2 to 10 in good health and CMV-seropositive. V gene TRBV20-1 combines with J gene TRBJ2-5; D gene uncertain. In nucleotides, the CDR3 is TGCAGTGCTACGTACCAAGAGACCCAGTACTTC. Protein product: CSATYQETQYF.